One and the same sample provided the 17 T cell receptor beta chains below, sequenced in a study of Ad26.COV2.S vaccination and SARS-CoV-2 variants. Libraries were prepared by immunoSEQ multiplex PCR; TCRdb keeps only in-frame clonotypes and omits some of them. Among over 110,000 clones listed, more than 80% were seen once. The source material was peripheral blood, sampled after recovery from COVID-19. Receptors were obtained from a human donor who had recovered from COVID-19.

DNA of the CDR3: TGTGCCAGCAGCCAATTAGCGGGGAATTCAGATACGCAGTATTTT. Translated: CASSQLAGNSDTQYF. This chain connects TRBV3-1 (or the pseudogene TRBV3-2) to TRBJ2-3; TRBD2 matches at 8 bases. V trimming: 2 bases; J trimming: 4 bases; junction bases outside the gene matches: 5. The CDR3 consists of 15 residues. Per the germline V gene, CDR1 is LGHDT and CDR2 is YNNKEL (reference sequence).

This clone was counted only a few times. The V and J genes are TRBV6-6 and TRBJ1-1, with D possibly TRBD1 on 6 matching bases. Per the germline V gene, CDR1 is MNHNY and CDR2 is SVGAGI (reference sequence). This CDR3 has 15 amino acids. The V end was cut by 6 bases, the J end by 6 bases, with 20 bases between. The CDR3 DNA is TGTGCCAGCAGGAGATTAGAAGCGGGGGCCCCTGAAGCTTTCTTT. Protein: CASRRLEAGAPEAFF.

CDR3 region: CASRSGQGVSPLHF. The CDR3 coding sequence is TGTGCCAGCAGATCGGGACAGGGTGTATCACCCCTCCACTTT. This chain joins TRBV27 and TRBJ1-6; 9 bases line up with TRBD1. Germline values: CDR1 MNHEY, CDR2 SMNVEV (reference sequence). Germline trimming cut 6 bases from V and 10 bases from J; bases unmatched to any gene: 7. The CDR3 is 14 amino acids.

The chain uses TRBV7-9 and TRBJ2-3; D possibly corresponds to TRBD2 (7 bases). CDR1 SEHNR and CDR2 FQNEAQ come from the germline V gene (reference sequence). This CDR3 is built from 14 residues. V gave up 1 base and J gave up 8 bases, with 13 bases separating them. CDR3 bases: TGTGCCAGCAGCTTAGAGATGGGGGGGCCTACGCAGTATTTT. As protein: CASSLEMGGPTQYF.

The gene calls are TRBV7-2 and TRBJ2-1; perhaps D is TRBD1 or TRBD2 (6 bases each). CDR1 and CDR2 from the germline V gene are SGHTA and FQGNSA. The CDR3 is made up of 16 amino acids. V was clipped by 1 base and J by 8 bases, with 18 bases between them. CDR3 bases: TGTGCCAGCAGCTTAGTCGGGGGCAACCCTAGGCATGAGCAGTTCTTC. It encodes CASSLVGGNPRHEQFF.

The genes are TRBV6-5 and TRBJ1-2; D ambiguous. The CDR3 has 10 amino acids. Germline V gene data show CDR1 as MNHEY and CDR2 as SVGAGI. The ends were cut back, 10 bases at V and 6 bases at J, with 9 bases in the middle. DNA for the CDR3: TGTGCCACTAAAACGGATGGCTACACCTTC. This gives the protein CATKTDGYTF.

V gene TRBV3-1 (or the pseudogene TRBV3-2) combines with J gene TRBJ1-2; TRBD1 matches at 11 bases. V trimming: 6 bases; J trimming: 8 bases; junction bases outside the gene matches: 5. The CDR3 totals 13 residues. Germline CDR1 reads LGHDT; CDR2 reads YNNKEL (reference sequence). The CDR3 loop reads CASREDRGHGYTF. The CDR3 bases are TGTGCCAGCAGGGAGGACAGGGGGCACGGCTACACCTTC.

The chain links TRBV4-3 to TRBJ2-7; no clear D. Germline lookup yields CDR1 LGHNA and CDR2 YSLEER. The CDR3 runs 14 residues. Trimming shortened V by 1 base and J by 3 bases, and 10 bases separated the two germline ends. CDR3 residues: CASSQAGYGYEQYF. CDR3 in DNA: TGCGCCAGCAGCCAAGCTGGGTATGGCTACGAGCAGTACTTC.

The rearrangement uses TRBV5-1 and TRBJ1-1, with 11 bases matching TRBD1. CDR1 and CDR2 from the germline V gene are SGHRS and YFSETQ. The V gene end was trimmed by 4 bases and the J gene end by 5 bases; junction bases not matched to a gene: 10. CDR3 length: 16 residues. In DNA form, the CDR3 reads TGCGCCAGCAGCAGGACAGGGGGCAAGGATGGGACTGAAGCTTTCTTT. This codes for CASSRTGGKDGTEAFF.

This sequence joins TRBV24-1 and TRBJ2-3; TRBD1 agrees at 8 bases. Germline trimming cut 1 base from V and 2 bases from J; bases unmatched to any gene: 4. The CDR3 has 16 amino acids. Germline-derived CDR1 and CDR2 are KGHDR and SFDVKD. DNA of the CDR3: TGTGCCACCAGTGATTTTGCAGGGGGCTTCACAGATACGCAGTATTTT. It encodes CATSDFAGGFTDTQYF.

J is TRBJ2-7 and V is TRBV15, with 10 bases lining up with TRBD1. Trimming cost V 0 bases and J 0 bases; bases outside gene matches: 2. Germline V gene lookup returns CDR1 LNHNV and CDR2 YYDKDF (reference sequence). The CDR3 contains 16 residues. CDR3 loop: CATSRDRTGGSYEQYF. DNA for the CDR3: TGTGCCACCAGCAGAGACCGGACAGGGGGCTCCTACGAGCAGTACTTC. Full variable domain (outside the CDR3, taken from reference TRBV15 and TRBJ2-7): DAMVIQNPRYQVTQFGKPVTLSCSQTLNHNVMYWYQQKSSQAPKLLFHYYDKDFNNEADTPDNFQSRRPNTSFCFLDIRSPGLGDTAMYLCATSRDRTGGSYEQYFGPGTRLTVT.

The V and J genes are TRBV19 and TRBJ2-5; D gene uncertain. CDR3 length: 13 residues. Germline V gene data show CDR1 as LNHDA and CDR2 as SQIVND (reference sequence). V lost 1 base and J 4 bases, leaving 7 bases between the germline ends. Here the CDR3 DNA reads TGTGCCAGTAGTATAGGGTCCCCAGAGACCCAGTACTTC. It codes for CASSIGSPETQYF.

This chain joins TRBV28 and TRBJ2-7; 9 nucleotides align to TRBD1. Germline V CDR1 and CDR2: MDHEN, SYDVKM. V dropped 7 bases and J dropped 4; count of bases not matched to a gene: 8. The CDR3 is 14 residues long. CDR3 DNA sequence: TGTGCCAGCACCCCGGGACAGGGTGGGTACGAGCAGTACTTC. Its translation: CASTPGQGGYEQYF.

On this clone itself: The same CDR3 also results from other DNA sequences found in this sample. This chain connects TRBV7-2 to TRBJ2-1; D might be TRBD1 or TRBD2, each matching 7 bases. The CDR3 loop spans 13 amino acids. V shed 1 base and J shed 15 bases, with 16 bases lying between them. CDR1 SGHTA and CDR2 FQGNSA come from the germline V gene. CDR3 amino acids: CASSLGREDRRFF. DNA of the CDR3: TGTGCCAGCAGCTTAGGACGGGAGGACAGGCGGTTCTTC.

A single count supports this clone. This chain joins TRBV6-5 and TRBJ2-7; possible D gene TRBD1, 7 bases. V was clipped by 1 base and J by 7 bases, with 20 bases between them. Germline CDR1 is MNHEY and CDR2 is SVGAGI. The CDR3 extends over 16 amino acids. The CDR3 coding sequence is TGTGCCAGCAGTTACTACGGGGGACAGTTCGGCTTAGAGCAGTACTTC. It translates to CASSYYGGQFGLEQYF.

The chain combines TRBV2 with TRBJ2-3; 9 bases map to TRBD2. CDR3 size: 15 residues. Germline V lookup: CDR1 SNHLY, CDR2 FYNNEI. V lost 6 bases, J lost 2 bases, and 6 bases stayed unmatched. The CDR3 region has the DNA TGTGCCAGCAGGACTAGCGGTCTCGCCACAGATACGCAGTATTTT. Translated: CASRTSGLATDTQYF.

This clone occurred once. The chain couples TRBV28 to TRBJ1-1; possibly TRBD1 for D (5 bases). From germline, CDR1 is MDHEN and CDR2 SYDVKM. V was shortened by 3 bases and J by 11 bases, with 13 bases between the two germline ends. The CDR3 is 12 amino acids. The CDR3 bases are TGTGCCAGCAGTTTTTCGGGACGGGACGCTTTCTTT. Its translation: CASSFSGRDAFF. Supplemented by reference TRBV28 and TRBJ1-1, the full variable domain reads DVKVTQSSRYLVKRTGEKVFLECVQDMDHENMFWYRQDPGLGLRLIYFSYDVKMKEKGDIPEGYSVSREKKERFSLILESASTNQTSMYLCASSFSGRDAFFGQGTRLTVV.